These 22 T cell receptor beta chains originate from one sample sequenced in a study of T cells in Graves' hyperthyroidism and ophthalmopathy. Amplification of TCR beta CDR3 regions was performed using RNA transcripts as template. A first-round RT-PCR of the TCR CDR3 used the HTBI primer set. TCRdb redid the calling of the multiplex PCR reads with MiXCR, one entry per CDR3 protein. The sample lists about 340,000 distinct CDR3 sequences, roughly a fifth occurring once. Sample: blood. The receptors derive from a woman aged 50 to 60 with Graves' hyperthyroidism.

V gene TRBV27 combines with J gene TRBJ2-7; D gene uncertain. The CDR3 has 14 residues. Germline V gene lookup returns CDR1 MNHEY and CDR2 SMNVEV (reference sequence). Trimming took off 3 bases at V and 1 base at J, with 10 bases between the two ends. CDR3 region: CASSFPGSSYEQYF. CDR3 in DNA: TGTGCCAGCAGTTTCCCCGGGTCGTCCTACGAGCAGTACTTC.

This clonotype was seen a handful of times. The CDR3 DNA reads as TGTGCCAGCAGTTTAGTAGCGGGGGGGGCAGATACGCAGTATTTT. It codes for CASSLVAGGADTQYF. The chain combines TRBV12-3 or TRBV12-4 with TRBJ2-3; TRBD2 agrees at 11 bases. There are 15 residues in the CDR3. With V trimmed by 1 base and J by 4 bases, 1 base remained unmatched.

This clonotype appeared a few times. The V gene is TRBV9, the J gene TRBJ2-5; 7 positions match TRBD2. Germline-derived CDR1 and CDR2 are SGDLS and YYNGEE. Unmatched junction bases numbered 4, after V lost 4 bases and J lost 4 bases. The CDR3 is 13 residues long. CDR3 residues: CASSTGRGETQYF. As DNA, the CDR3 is TGTGCCAGCAGCACGGGGAGGGGAGAGACCCAGTACTTC.

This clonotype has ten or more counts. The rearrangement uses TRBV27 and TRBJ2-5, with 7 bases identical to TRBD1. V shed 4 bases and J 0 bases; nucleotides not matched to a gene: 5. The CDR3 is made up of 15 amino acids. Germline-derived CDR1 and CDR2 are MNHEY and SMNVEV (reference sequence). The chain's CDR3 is CASSSPTGNQETQYF. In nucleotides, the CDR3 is TGTGCCAGCAGTTCACCGACAGGGAACCAAGAGACCCAGTACTTC.

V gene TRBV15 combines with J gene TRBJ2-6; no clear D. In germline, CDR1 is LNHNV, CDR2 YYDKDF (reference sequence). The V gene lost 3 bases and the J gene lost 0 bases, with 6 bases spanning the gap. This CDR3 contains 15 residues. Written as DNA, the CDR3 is TGTGCCACCAGCAGGTTTAGCTCTGGGGCCAACGTCCTGACTTTC. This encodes CATSRFSSGANVLTF.

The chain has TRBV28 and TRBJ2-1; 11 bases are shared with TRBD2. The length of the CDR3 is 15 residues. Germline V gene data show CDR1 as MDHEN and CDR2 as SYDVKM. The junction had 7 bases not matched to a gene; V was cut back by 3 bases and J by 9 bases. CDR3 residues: CASSFTSGGFGEQFF. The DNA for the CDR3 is TGTGCCAGCAGTTTCACTAGCGGGGGTTTTGGTGAGCAGTTCTTC.

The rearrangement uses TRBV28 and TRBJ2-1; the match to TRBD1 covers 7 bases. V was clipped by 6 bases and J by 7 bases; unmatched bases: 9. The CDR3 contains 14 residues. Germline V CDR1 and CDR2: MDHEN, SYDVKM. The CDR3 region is CASSLPLDRNEQFF. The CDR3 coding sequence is TGTGCCAGCAGCCTCCCTTTGGACAGGAATGAGCAGTTCTTC.

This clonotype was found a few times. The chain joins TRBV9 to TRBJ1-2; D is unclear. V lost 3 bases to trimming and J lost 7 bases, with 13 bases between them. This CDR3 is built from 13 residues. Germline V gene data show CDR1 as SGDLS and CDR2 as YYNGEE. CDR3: CASSAASGGGYTF. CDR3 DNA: TGTGCCAGCAGCGCCGCATCGGGAGGTGGCTACACCTTC.

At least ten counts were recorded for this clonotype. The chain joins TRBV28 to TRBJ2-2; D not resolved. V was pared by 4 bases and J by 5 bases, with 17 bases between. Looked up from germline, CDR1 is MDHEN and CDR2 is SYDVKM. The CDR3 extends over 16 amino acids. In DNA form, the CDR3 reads TGTGCCAGCAGTTATGGTAGGGCAGTAAGGACCGGGGAGCTGTTTTTT. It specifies CASSYGRAVRTGELFF.

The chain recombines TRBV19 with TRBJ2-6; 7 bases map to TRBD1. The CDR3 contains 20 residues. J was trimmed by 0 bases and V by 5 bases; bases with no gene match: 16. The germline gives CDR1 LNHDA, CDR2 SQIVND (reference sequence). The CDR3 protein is CASSDGQETSLYSGANVLTF. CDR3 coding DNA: TGTGCCAGTAGTGACGGACAGGAAACATCACTCTACTCTGGGGCCAACGTCCTGACTTTC. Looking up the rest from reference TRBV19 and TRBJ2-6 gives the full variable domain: DGGITQSPKYLFRKEGQNVTLSCEQNLNHDAMYWYRQDPGQGLRLIYYSQIVNDFQKGDIAEGYSVSREKKESFPLTVTSAQKNPTAFYLCASSDGQETSLYSGANVLTFGAGSRLTVL.

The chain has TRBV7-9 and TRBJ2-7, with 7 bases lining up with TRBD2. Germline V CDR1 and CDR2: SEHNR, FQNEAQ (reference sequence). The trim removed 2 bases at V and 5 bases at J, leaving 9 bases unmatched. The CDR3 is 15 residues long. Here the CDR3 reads CASSLRRERSNEQYF. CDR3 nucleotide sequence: TGTGCCAGCAGCTTACGGCGGGAGAGGTCCAACGAGCAGTACTTC.

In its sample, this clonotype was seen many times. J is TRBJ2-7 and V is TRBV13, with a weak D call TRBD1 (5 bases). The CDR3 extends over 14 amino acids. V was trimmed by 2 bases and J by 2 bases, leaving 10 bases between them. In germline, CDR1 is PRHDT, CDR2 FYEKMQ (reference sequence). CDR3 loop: CASSLRTRAYEQYF. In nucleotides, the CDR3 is TGTGCCAGCAGCTTAAGGACACGAGCCTACGAGCAGTACTTC. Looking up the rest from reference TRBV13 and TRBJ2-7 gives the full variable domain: AAGVIQSPRHLIKEKRETATLKCYPIPRHDTVYWYQQGPGQDPQFLISFYEKMQSDKGSIPDRFSAQQFSDYHSELNMSSLELGDSALYFCASSLRTRAYEQYFGPGTRLTVT.

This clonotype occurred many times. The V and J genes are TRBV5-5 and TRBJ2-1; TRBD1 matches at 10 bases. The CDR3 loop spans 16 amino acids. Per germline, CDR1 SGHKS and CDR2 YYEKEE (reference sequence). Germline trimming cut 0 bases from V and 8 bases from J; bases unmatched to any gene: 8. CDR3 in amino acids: CASSLAGTGVRDEQFF. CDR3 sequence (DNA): TGTGCCAGCAGCTTGGCCGGGACAGGGGTTCGGGATGAGCAGTTCTTC.

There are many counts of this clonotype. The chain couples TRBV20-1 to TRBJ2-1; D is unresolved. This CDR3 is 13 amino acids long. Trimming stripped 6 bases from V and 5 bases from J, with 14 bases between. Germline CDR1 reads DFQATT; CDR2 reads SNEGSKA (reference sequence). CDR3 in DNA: TGCAGTGCCATTAAGGACCAGAACAATGAGCAGTTCTTC. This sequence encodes CSAIKDQNNEQFF.

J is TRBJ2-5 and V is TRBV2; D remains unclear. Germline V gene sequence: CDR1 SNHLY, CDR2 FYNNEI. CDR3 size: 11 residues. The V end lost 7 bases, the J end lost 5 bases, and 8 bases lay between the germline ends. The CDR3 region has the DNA TGTGCCAGCAACCGTCGGGAGACCCAGTACTTC. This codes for CASNRRETQYF.

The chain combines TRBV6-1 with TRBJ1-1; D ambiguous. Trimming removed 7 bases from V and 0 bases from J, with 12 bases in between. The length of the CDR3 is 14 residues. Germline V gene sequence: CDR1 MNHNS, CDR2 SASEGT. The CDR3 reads CASNRRGMNTEAFF. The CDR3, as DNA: TGTGCCAGCAATCGTAGAGGCATGAACACTGAAGCTTTCTTT.

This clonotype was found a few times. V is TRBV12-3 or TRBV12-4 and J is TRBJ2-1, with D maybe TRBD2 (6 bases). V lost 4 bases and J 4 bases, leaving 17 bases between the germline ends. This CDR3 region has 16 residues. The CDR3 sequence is CASSSLGSGYYNEQFF. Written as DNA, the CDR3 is TGTGCCAGCAGTTCCCTGGGTAGCGGCTATTACAATGAGCAGTTCTTC.

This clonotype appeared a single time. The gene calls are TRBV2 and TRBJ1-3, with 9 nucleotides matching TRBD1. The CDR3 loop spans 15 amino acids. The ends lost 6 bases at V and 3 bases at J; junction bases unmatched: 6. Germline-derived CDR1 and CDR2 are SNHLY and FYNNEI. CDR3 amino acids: CASSPSTGGGNTIYF. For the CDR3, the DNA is TGTGCCAGCAGCCCCTCGACAGGGGGTGGAAACACCATATATTTT.

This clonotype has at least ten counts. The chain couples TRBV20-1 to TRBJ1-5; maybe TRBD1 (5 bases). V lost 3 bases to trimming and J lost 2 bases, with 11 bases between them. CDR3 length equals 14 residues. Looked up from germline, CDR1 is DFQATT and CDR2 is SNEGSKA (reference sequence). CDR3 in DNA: TGCAGTGCTAGGCCGGGGGGGGGCAATCAGCCCCAGCATTTT. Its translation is CSARPGGGNQPQHF.

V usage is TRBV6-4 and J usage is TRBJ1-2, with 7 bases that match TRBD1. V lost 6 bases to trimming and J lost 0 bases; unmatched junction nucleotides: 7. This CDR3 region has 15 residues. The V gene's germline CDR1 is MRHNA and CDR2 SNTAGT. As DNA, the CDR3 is TGTGCCAGCAGAGAGAGCGGGACAGCTAACTATGGCTACACCTTC. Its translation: CASRESGTANYGYTF.

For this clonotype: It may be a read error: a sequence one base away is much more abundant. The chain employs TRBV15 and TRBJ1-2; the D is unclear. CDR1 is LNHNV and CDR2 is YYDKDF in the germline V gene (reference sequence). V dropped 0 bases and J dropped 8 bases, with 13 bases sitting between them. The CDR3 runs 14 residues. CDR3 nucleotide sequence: TGTGCCACCAGCAGAGAGTTACGGGGTAACGGCTACACCTTC. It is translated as CATSRELRGNGYTF.

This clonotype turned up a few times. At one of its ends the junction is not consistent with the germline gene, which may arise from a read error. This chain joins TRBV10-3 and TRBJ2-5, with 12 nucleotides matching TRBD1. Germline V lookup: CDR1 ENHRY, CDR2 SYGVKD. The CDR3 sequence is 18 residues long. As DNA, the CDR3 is TGTGCCACCAGTGAGAGGACACCGGGACAGGGGGCAGGAGAGACCCAGTACTTC. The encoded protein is CATSERTPGQGAGETQYF.